The 9 T cell receptor beta chains presented below share a single source sample, sequenced in a study of blood T cell repertoires in COVID-19. Using immunoSEQ multiplex PCR, the repertoire was profiled, and TCRdb retains in-frame clones only, with some absent. The table has 100,000 to 120,000 clones, roughly 84% seen once; the top ten hold around 8%. The sample consisted of peripheral blood. These receptors originate from a woman aged 40 to 55 with acute or convalescent COVID-19.

V usage is TRBV5-1 and J usage is TRBJ1-4; D gene unclear. This CDR3 contains 15 residues. V was trimmed by 4 bases and J by 0 bases, leaving 10 bases between them. Germline CDR1 reads SGHRS; CDR2 reads YFSETQ. The CDR3 DNA is TGCGCCAGCAGCCCCTCTATTGCAACTAATGAAAAACTGTTTTTT. It codes for CASSPSIATNEKLFF.

The CDR3 sequence is CASSQQANQPQHF. The CDR3 bases are TGTGCCAGCAGCCAACAGGCTAATCAGCCCCAGCATTTT. The rearrangement links TRBV12-3 or TRBV12-4 to TRBJ1-5; D perhaps matches TRBD1 (5 bases). This CDR3 has 13 residues. Trimming removed 6 bases from V and 4 bases from J, with 10 bases in between.

The rearrangement joins TRBV7-2 to TRBJ2-2, with 7 nucleotides matching TRBD1. The CDR3 is 14 residues long. CDR1 is SGHTA, CDR2 FQGNSA, per germline. The junction had 2 bases not matched to a gene; V was cut back by 7 bases and J by 0 bases. CDR3 sequence: CASNDRANTGELFF. CDR3 bases: TGTGCCAGCAACGACAGGGCGAACACCGGGGAGCTGTTTTTT.

The chain has TRBV4-1 and TRBJ2-7; 8 bases line up with TRBD1. Germline CDR1 reads MGHRA; CDR2 reads YSYEKL. The CDR3 sequence is 16 residues long. The V gene end was trimmed by 1 base and the J gene end by 2 bases; junction bases not matched to a gene: 7. DNA of the CDR3: TGCGCCAGCAGCCAAGTAGGGGCGGGACAGGCCTACGAGCAGTACTTC. Amino acids: CASSQVGAGQAYEQYF.

This clone was detected once. The chain employs TRBV6-5 and TRBJ2-2; 12 bases line up with TRBD1. Germline V gives CDR1 MNHEY, CDR2 SVGAGI. This CDR3 is built from 15 residues. Trimming removed 8 bases from V and 5 bases from J; junction bases left unmatched: 6. CDR3 nucleotide sequence: TGTGCCAGCGGAAGGGACAGGGGGCGAACCGGGGAGCTGTTTTTT. Its protein product is CASGRDRGRTGELFF.

This clone came up a few times. This rearrangement joins TRBV19 to TRBJ1-2, with D unclear. The CDR3 sequence is 14 residues long. Germline V gene sequence: CDR1 LNHDA, CDR2 SQIVND (reference sequence). Trimming took 5 bases from V and 4 from J, leaving 14 bases between them. The CDR3 DNA reads as TGTGCCAGTAGTCTGGCGTCGGGGAGCTATGGCTACACCTTC. Translated: CASSLASGSYGYTF.

V gene TRBV19 combines with J gene TRBJ1-1; D unresolved. Germline V gene lookup returns CDR1 LNHDA and CDR2 SQIVND (reference sequence). The CDR3 consists of 13 residues. The V and J ends lost 5 bases and 4 bases respectively, with 11 bases between them. CDR3 region: CASSPIRGTEAFF. CDR3 nucleotide sequence: TGTGCCAGTAGTCCGATTCGAGGCACTGAAGCTTTCTTT.

Comment on this clone: Additional DNA sequences in this sample encode the identical CDR3. The chain employs TRBV4-1 and TRBJ1-2, with D uncertain. The germline V gene has CDR1 MGHRA and CDR2 YSYEKL. Trimming shortened V by 1 base and J by 4 bases, and 7 bases separated the two germline ends. The CDR3 runs 13 residues. In DNA, the CDR3 is TGCGCCAGCAGCCAAGGCGGGCTCTATGGCTACACCTTC. This codes for CASSQGGLYGYTF.

This clone has just one count. V and J are TRBV2 and TRBJ2-1, with 7 bases identical to TRBD1. Germline CDR1 reads SNHLY; CDR2 reads FYNNEI. The CDR3 is 13 residues long. The ends lost 5 bases at V and 7 bases at J; junction bases unmatched: 5. CDR3 loop: CASSTQGRNEQFF. The CDR3 bases are TGTGCCAGCAGTACACAGGGGCGAAATGAGCAGTTCTTC.